Listed here are 16 T cell receptor beta chains from one sample, sequenced in a study of shared clonotypes between healthy human individuals. Clones were sequenced by immunoSEQ multiplex PCR, and TCRdb holds only the in-frame ones, with some missing. This table holds more than 2 million clones, about 95% found once. Sequencing input: naive CD4+ T cells sorted from blood. Subset defined: CD45RA+ positively selected. These receptors originate from a man aged 18-30 years in good health.

This clone was picked up one time. The chain uses TRBV4-1 and TRBJ1-5; possibly TRBD1 for D (6 bases). Germline values: CDR1 MGHRA, CDR2 YSYEKL. V lost 0 bases, J lost 5 bases, and 11 bases lay in between. This CDR3 has 15 amino acids. This CDR3 reads CASSQDSGDYQPQHF. Here the CDR3 DNA reads TGCGCCAGCAGCCAAGATTCAGGGGACTATCAGCCCCAGCATTTT.

This chain joins TRBV4-2 and TRBJ2-3; D might be TRBD2 (6 bases). This CDR3 contains 15 residues. The germline gives CDR1 LGHNA, CDR2 YNFKEQ. V shed 0 bases and J shed 2 bases, with 9 bases lying between them. This CDR3 reads CASSQDWRDTDTQYF. The CDR3 nucleotides are TGTGCCAGCAGCCAAGATTGGCGGGACACAGATACGCAGTATTTT.

V and J are TRBV5-1 and TRBJ2-3; weak D call: TRBD1 (5 bases). V was trimmed by 7 bases and J by 4 bases, leaving 16 bases between them. This CDR3 has 14 amino acids. In germline, CDR1 is SGHRS, CDR2 YFSETQ. CDR3 residues: CASGEVLGADTQYF. Here the CDR3 DNA reads TGCGCCAGCGGGGAAGTTTTAGGGGCAGATACGCAGTATTTT.

The CDR3 protein is CASGRNQETQYF. CDR3 coding DNA: TGTGCCAGCGGACGGAACCAAGAGACCCAGTACTTC. The V gene is TRBV6-6, the J gene TRBJ2-5; D unclear. The CDR3 runs 12 residues. Per germline, CDR1 MNHNY and CDR2 SVGAGI (reference sequence). Trimming took off 8 bases at V and 0 bases at J, with 7 bases between the two ends.

CDR3 sequence: CASSEGGGTIWEKLFF. CDR3 DNA sequence: TGTGCCAGCAGTGAAGGGGGAGGAACCATATGGGAAAAACTGTTTTTT. The gene calls are TRBV2 and TRBJ1-4; D not certain. CDR1 is SNHLY, CDR2 FYNNEI, per germline. V shed 1 base and J shed 8 bases, with 17 bases lying between them. The CDR3 is made up of 16 amino acids.

This clone was detected only once. V is TRBV19 and J is TRBJ2-5; 13 bases agree with TRBD2. Germline V CDR1 and CDR2: LNHDA, SQIVND (reference sequence). The CDR3 extends over 16 amino acids. The V gene end was trimmed by 4 bases and the J gene end by 5 bases; junction bases not matched to a gene: 7. The chain's CDR3 is CASSKTSGRLTETQYF. CDR3 coding DNA: TGTGCCAGTAGTAAGACTAGCGGGAGGCTCACTGAGACCCAGTACTTC.

For this clone: The sample has other DNA sequences that encode this CDR3 too. This chain connects TRBV5-1 to TRBJ2-2; no firm D call. Germline lookup yields CDR1 SGHRS and CDR2 YFSETQ. The CDR3 is 16 amino acids. Trimming took 0 bases from V and 0 from J, leaving 9 bases between them. This CDR3 is CASSLDPGANTGELFF. The CDR3 bases are TGCGCCAGCAGCTTGGACCCCGGAGCGAACACCGGGGAGCTGTTTTTT.

The gene calls are TRBV30 and TRBJ2-3, with D possibly TRBD2 on 5 matching bases. Germline V lookup: CDR1 GTSNPN, CDR2 SVGIG (reference sequence). CDR3 length: 12 residues. The V end was cut by 2 bases, the J end by 5 bases, with 8 bases between. The DNA of the CDR3 is TGTGCCTGGAGTTCAGGAGGAGATACGCAGTATTTT. This sequence encodes CAWSSGGDTQYF.

The V and J genes are TRBV29-1 and TRBJ2-7; possible D gene TRBD2, 5 bases. This CDR3 contains 13 residues. From germline, CDR1 is SQVTM and CDR2 ANQGSEA. The V gene lost 5 bases and the J gene lost 5 bases, with 16 bases spanning the gap. This CDR3 reads CSVWHREGHEQYF. In nucleotides, the CDR3 is TGCAGCGTTTGGCACCGAGAGGGCCACGAGCAGTACTTC.

The rearrangement uses TRBV29-1 and TRBJ1-2; the D gene is possibly TRBD1 (6 bases). The V end was cut by 7 bases, the J end by 0 bases, with 15 bases between. The CDR3 consists of 14 residues. Per germline, CDR1 SQVTM and CDR2 ANQGSEA. The CDR3 region is CSADSQGPNYGYTF. The CDR3 bases are TGCAGCGCGGACTCCCAGGGGCCTAACTATGGCTACACCTTC.

The V gene is TRBV7-3, the J gene TRBJ2-1; 11 positions match TRBD1. The germline gives CDR1 SGHTA, CDR2 FQGTGA. The length of the CDR3 is 15 residues. The J segment lost 8 bases and the V segment lost 3 bases, leaving 6 bases of the junction unmatched. In DNA form, the CDR3 reads TGTGCCAGCAGCTTCGGACAGGGGGCGCTCGATGAGCAGTTCTTC. It encodes CASSFGQGALDEQFF.

The chain joins TRBV5-1 to TRBJ1-3; D possibly corresponds to TRBD1 (5 bases). The germline CDR1 and CDR2 sequences are SGHRS and YFSETQ. V lost 0 bases, J lost 0 bases, and 13 bases lay in between. This CDR3 comprises 17 residues. The CDR3 DNA follows: TGCGCCAGCAGCTTGGCACAGCCAGGGCCCTCTGGAAACACCATATATTTT. It yields the protein CASSLAQPGPSGNTIYF.

Here the CDR3 reads CASSPSGNEQYF. The CDR3 DNA sequence: TGTGCCAGCTCACCTTCTGGGAACGAGCAGTACTTC. The V gene is TRBV18, the J gene TRBJ2-7; D uncertain. There are 12 residues in the CDR3. Germline V gene data show CDR1 as KGHSH and CDR2 as LQKENI. V was trimmed by 3 bases and J by 5 bases, leaving 8 bases between them.

The chain couples TRBV11-2 to TRBJ1-3; possible D gene TRBD1, 5 bases. CDR1 and CDR2 from the germline V gene are SGHAT and FQNNGV. Trimming left V 6 bases short and J 0 bases short, with 12 bases between. This CDR3 is 15 amino acids long. For the CDR3, the DNA is TGTGCCAGCAGACCGACAGAAACCTCTGGAAACACCATATATTTT. Amino acids: CASRPTETSGNTIYF.

The chain uses TRBV5-6 and TRBJ2-1; the D gene is possibly TRBD2 (6 bases). Trimming shortened V by 4 bases and J by 5 bases, and 16 bases separated the two germline ends. The CDR3 has 15 residues. Germline-derived CDR1 and CDR2 are SGHDT and YYEEEE. CDR3 bases: TGTGCCAGCAGCCGGGAGCGGATAACTGACAATGAGCAGTTCTTC. Translated, it gives CASSRERITDNEQFF.

This chain connects TRBV6-1 to TRBJ1-3; D unclear. Germline assignment: CDR1 MNHNS and CDR2 SASEGT. CDR3 length equals 12 residues. Trimming took off 5 bases at V and 2 bases at J, with 4 bases between the two ends. In DNA, the CDR3 is TGTGCCAGCAGTTCAGCTGGAAACACCATATATTTT. Translation: CASSSAGNTIYF.